Presented here are 27 T cell receptor beta chains from one specimen sequenced in a study of cytomegalovirus exposure and HLA in healthy donors. A multiplex PCR was run with 60 Vbeta primers and 13 Jbeta primers. The assay was immunoSEQ multiplex PCR, and TCRdb's table has in-frame clones only and misses some. The sample yields under 140,000 clones, over 60% seen once. Specimen: PBMCs. The receptors shown here come from a woman under 40 in good health and CMV-seronegative.

V gene TRBV7-8 combines with J gene TRBJ1-1; a possible D gene is TRBD1 (5 bases). The V gene's germline CDR1 is SGHVS and CDR2 FQNEAQ. V dropped 6 bases and J dropped 0 bases, with 14 bases sitting between them. The CDR3 loop spans 15 amino acids. The CDR3 sequence: CASRPITGLNTEAFF. CDR3 nucleotides: TGTGCCAGCAGACCGATAACAGGACTGAACACTGAAGCTTTCTTT.

V is TRBV6-1 and J is TRBJ2-1, with TRBD2 matching over 9 bases. Germline values: CDR1 MNHNS, CDR2 SASEGT. V lost 4 bases, J lost 0 bases, and 13 bases stayed unmatched. The CDR3 totals 19 residues. CDR3 sequence (DNA): TGTGCCAGCAGTGCGGCTGTGTCGGCTAGCGGGATCTCCTACAATGAGCAGTTCTTC. As protein: CASSAAVSASGISYNEQFF.

The V and J genes are TRBV6-1 and TRBJ1-4, with D perhaps matching TRBD1 (5 bases). Trimming removed 0 bases at V and 8 bases at J, with 13 bases between. In germline, CDR1 is MNHNS, CDR2 SASEGT. This CDR3 region has 15 residues. CDR3 region: CASSEASGIDEKLFF. The CDR3 DNA follows: TGTGCCAGCAGTGAAGCGTCAGGGATCGACGAAAAACTGTTTTTT.

This chain joins TRBV18 and TRBJ2-5; tentatively, D is TRBD1 (5 bases). V lost 6 bases and J 3 bases, leaving 8 bases between the germline ends. The germline V gene has CDR1 KGHSH and CDR2 LQKENI. This CDR3 has 12 amino acids. The CDR3 coding sequence is TGTGCCAGCTCGCAGGGAAAAGAGACCCAGTACTTC. Protein: CASSQGKETQYF.

The chain couples TRBV30 to TRBJ1-2, with D uncertain. Germline V gene data show CDR1 as GTSNPN and CDR2 as SVGIG (reference sequence). The CDR3 has 12 residues. The V gene lost 5 bases and the J gene lost 7 bases, with 14 bases spanning the gap. CDR3 amino acids: CAWVHRGGGYTF. The DNA for the CDR3 is TGTGCCTGGGTTCATCGGGGTGGTGGCTACACCTTC.

This clone occurred once. The gene calls are TRBV7-2 and TRBJ1-2, with 8 positions matching TRBD1. The CDR3 consists of 15 residues. Germline V gene lookup returns CDR1 SGHTA and CDR2 FQGNSA. The V gene end was trimmed by 4 bases and the J gene end by 7 bases; junction bases not matched to a gene: 11. The CDR3 DNA reads TGTGCCAGCAGCTCCCAGTCAGGGGGCGGGAGTGGCTACACCTTC. Encoded protein: CASSSQSGGGSGYTF. Full variable domain (outside the CDR3, taken from reference TRBV7-2 and TRBJ1-2): GAGVSQSPSNKVTEKGKDVELRCDPISGHTALYWYRQSLGQGLEFLIYFQGNSAPDKSGLPSDRFSAERTGGSVSTLTIQRTQQEDSAVYLCASSSQSGGGSGYTFGSGTRLTVV.

This clone was observed a handful of times. V and J are TRBV30 and TRBJ1-3, with D hard to call. The CDR3 has 15 amino acids. Germline loops: CDR1 GTSNPN, CDR2 SVGIG (reference sequence). Deletions cut 4 bases from V and 0 bases from J, with 13 bases between. CDR3 residues: CAWNNERSSGNTIYF. CDR3 DNA sequence: TGTGCCTGGAACAATGAACGCAGCTCTGGAAACACCATATATTTT. Based on the CDR3 plus reference TRBV30 and TRBJ1-3, the full variable domain is SQTIHQWPATLVQPVGSPLSLECTVEGTSNPNLYWYRQAAGRGLQLLFYSVGIGQISSEVPQNLSASRPQDRQFILSSKKLLLSDSGFYLCAWNNERSSGNTIYFGEGSWLTVV.

V is TRBV5-1 and J is TRBJ1-6, with D possibly matching TRBD1 (5 bases). The V gene's germline CDR1 is SGHRS and CDR2 YFSETQ. V lost 0 bases and J 7 bases, leaving 11 bases between the germline ends. CDR3 length: 15 residues. The CDR3 DNA is TGCGCCAGCAGCTTGGGCGACAGAGCGAATTCACCCCTCCACTTT. It is translated as CASSLGDRANSPLHF.

Concerning this clone itself: Within the sample, other DNA sequences also encode this same CDR3. The rearrangement joins TRBV7-3 to TRBJ1-5; maybe TRBD1 (5 bases). The V gene's germline CDR1 is SGHTA and CDR2 FQGTGA. Trimming removed 2 bases at V and 5 bases at J, with 7 bases between. The CDR3 sequence is 13 residues long. In DNA form, the CDR3 reads TGTGCCAGCAGCTTAGGAGGGGATCAGCCCCAGCATTTT. It encodes CASSLGGDQPQHF.

The chain combines TRBV4-1 with TRBJ1-1; the D gene is possibly TRBD1 (6 bases). This CDR3 has 14 amino acids. Germline V gives CDR1 MGHRA, CDR2 YSYEKL. Trimming cost V 3 bases and J 1 base, with 9 bases left between them. The CDR3 loop reads CASSQQDRNTEAFF. The CDR3 DNA is TGCGCCAGCAGCCAGCAGGACAGGAACACTGAAGCTTTCTTT.

The chain carries TRBV7-9 and TRBJ1-1, with D possibly being TRBD1 (5 bases). V lost 4 bases and J 6 bases, leaving 21 bases between the germline ends. CDR1 is SEHNR, CDR2 FQNEAQ, per germline (reference sequence). The length of the CDR3 is 16 residues. The CDR3 coding sequence is TGTGCCAGCAGCTCGCCCGGGGGGGGGAAGGGCCCTGAAGCTTTCTTT. Protein sequence: CASSSPGGGKGPEAFF.

The V call is TRBV5-1, the J call TRBJ1-6, with D possibly being TRBD1 (6 bases). Looked up from germline, CDR1 is SGHRS and CDR2 is YFSETQ. Trimming stripped 7 bases from V and 7 bases from J, with 9 bases between. The CDR3 extends over 12 amino acids. The CDR3 DNA reads TGCGCCAGCGGACAGTTGAATTCACCCCTCCACTTT. As protein: CASGQLNSPLHF.

This chain joins TRBV30 and TRBJ2-7, with D unresolved. Trimming removed 0 bases from V and 3 bases from J, with 12 bases in between. The length of the CDR3 is 14 residues. Germline CDR1 and CDR2: GTSNPN and SVGIG (reference sequence). The CDR3 DNA sequence: TGTGCCTGGAGTGTACCGCCGGGTTTCTACGAGCAGTACTTC. Translated: CAWSVPPGFYEQYF.

The chain recombines TRBV27 with TRBJ1-2; perhaps TRBD1 as D (5 bases). Germline V gene sequence: CDR1 MNHEY, CDR2 SMNVEV (reference sequence). Trimming pared 6 bases from V and 0 bases from J, leaving 11 bases between. CDR3 length: 14 amino acids. CDR3 protein: CASRTATANYGYTF. The CDR3 DNA reads TGTGCCAGCAGGACAGCAACAGCTAACTATGGCTACACCTTC.

This chain links TRBV6-1 with TRBJ1-5, with D tentatively TRBD1 (5 bases). Trimming left V 2 bases short and J 0 bases short, with 11 bases between. CDR1 MNHNS and CDR2 SASEGT come from the germline V gene. The length of the CDR3 is 16 residues. CDR3 loop: CASSEQGSYSNQPQHF. DNA of the CDR3: TGTGCCAGCAGTGAACAGGGATCTTATAGCAATCAGCCCCAGCATTTT.

V and J are TRBV29-1 and TRBJ1-2; TRBD1 might be the D (6 bases). Germline lookup yields CDR1 SQVTM and CDR2 ANQGSEA. With 7 bases removed from V and 2 bases from J, the gap between germline ends came to 11 bases. The CDR3 is 12 residues long. The chain's CDR3 is CSADSENYGYTF. The CDR3 coding sequence is TGCAGCGCGGACAGTGAAAACTATGGCTACACCTTC.

Here the CDR3 reads CAWTSGHGYNEQFF. CDR3 DNA: TGTGCCTGGACCTCGGGACACGGCTACAATGAGCAGTTCTTC. The rearrangement uses TRBV30 and TRBJ2-1, with a weak D call TRBD1 (6 bases). Per the germline V gene, CDR1 is GTSNPN and CDR2 is SVGIG (reference sequence). CDR3 length equals 14 residues. The V gene lost 4 bases and the J gene lost 3 bases, with 13 bases spanning the gap.

This clone appeared a single time. Here the CDR3 reads CASSYSGGSGNEQYF. The CDR3 bases are TGTGCCAGCAGTTACTCTGGCGGTTCTGGAAACGAGCAGTACTTC. This chain links TRBV6-5 with TRBJ2-7; D unclear. Trimming stripped 0 bases from V and 5 bases from J, with 14 bases between. Germline lookup yields CDR1 MNHEY and CDR2 SVGAGI. The CDR3 length is 15 residues.

The V gene is TRBV2, the J gene TRBJ2-7; TRBD2 matches 13 bases. Trimming at V came to 8 bases and at J to 7 bases, leaving 11 bases not matched to a gene. The CDR3 length is 15 residues. Germline assignment: CDR1 SNHLY and CDR2 FYNNEI. Written as DNA, the CDR3 is TGTGCCAGCCGACCGGGACTAGCGGGAACTGGTGAGCAGTACTTC. It codes for CASRPGLAGTGEQYF.

The gene calls are TRBV29-1 and TRBJ1-2; D gene unclear. The germline V and J ends were trimmed by 0 bases and 3 bases, with 11 bases remaining between them. This CDR3 spans 14 amino acids. Germline loops: CDR1 SQVTM, CDR2 ANQGSEA. This CDR3 is CSVEDFSLYYGYTF. The CDR3 DNA reads TGCAGCGTTGAAGATTTTAGCCTCTACTATGGCTACACCTTC.

This chain links TRBV30 with TRBJ1-6; D not certain. The CDR3 sequence is 15 residues long. V was clipped by 2 bases and J by 4 bases, with 12 bases between them. The germline CDR1 and CDR2 sequences are GTSNPN and SVGIG (reference sequence). The CDR3 spells CAWSSKGGYNSPLHF. CDR3 sequence (DNA): TGTGCCTGGAGTTCTAAGGGAGGGTATAATTCACCCCTCCACTTT.

V is TRBV9 and J is TRBJ2-1, with TRBD2 identical over 10 bases. The CDR3 is 17 amino acids. The V segment lost 2 bases and the J segment 7 bases; nucleotides outside the gene matches: 12. Germline V lookup: CDR1 SGDLS, CDR2 YYNGEE. The CDR3 region has the DNA TGTGCCAGCAGCGTCCACTCCGGGACTAGCGTATTAAATGAGCAGTTCTTC. Its translation is CASSVHSGTSVLNEQFF. Looking up the rest from reference TRBV9 and TRBJ2-1 gives the full variable domain: DSGVTQTPKHLITATGQRVTLRCSPRSGDLSVYWYQQSLDQGLQFLIQYYNGEERAKGNILERFSAQQFPDLHSELNLSSLELGDSALYFCASSVHSGTSVLNEQFFGPGTRLTVL.

In its sample, this clone was seen a few times. The rearrangement uses TRBV15 and TRBJ1-1, with TRBD1 identical over 7 bases. The germline gives CDR1 LNHNV, CDR2 YYDKDF (reference sequence). The CDR3 totals 13 residues. Unmatched junction bases numbered 3, after V lost 0 bases and J lost 8 bases. Here the CDR3 reads CATSRDRDSEAFF. The CDR3 nucleotides are TGTGCCACCAGCAGAGATCGGGACAGCGAAGCTTTCTTT.

The CDR3 sequence: CASSWGQGAGGYTF. The DNA of the CDR3 is TGTGCCAGCAGCTGGGGACAGGGGGCGGGCGGCTACACCTTC. This chain connects TRBV5-6 to TRBJ1-2, with 12 bases matching TRBD1. CDR1 and CDR2 (germline): SGHDT, YYEEEE. With V trimmed by 3 bases and J by 8 bases, 5 bases remained unmatched. CDR3 length: 14 residues.

CDR3 residues: CASGEGFSYNEQFF. The DNA for the CDR3 is TGTGCCAGTGGGGAGGGGTTCTCCTACAATGAGCAGTTCTTC. The chain recombines TRBV19 with TRBJ2-1; TRBD2 matches at 7 bases. V was pared by 8 bases and J by 0 bases, with 4 bases of the junction left unmatched. This CDR3 is built from 14 residues. Germline CDR1 LNHDA, CDR2 SQIVND (reference sequence).

V and J are TRBV4-3 and TRBJ2-2, with 9 positions matching TRBD2. The CDR3 spans 17 residues. Germline-derived CDR1 and CDR2 are LGHNA and YSLEER. Trimming removed 5 bases from V and 6 bases from J; junction bases left unmatched: 13. The CDR3 here is CASSAPPSREGAGELFF. CDR3 sequence (DNA): TGCGCCAGCAGCGCCCCGCCATCGCGGGAGGGGGCCGGGGAGCTGTTTTTT.

V is TRBV5-4 and J is TRBJ2-1; D gene ambiguous. V was pared by 2 bases and J by 8 bases, with 11 bases between. Germline CDR1 and CDR2: SGHNT and YYREEE (reference sequence). CDR3 length: 13 amino acids. The CDR3, as DNA: TGTGCCAGCAGCTTTCCAACGGCGGATGAGCAGTTCTTC. Residues: CASSFPTADEQFF.